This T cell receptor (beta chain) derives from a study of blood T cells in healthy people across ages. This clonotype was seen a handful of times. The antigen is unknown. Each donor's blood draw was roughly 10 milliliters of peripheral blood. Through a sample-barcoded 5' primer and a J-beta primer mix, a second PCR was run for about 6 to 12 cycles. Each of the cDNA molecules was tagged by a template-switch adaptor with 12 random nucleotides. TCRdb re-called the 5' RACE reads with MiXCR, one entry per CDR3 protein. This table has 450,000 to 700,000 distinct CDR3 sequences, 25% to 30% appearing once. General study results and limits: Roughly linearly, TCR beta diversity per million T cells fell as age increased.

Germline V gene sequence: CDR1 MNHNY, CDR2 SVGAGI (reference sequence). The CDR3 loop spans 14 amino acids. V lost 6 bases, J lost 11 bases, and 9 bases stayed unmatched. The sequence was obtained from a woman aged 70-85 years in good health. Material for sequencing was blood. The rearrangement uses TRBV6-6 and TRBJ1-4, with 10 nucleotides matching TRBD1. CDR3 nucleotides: TGTGCCAGCAGCTTGGGACAGGGGCAAGGGAAACTGTTTTTT. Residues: CASSLGQGQGKLFF.